This paragraph reports one T cell receptor (beta chain). Its cognate antigen is unknown. TCRdb's copy holds only in-frame clones and misses some; the assay was immunoSEQ multiplex PCR. The sample holds about 220,000 clones; about 86% are singletons and the top ten take 2.6%. The data stem from a study of cytomegalovirus exposure and HLA in healthy donors. The CDR3 spans 15 residues. CDR1 is LGHNA, CDR2 YSLEER, per germline. Germline trimming cut 0 bases from V and 11 bases from J; bases unmatched to any gene: 11. Points from the study as a whole: Many donors shared some public TCRs, even though most TCR sequences were rare. A list of roughly 180 TCR beta chains associated with cytomegalovirus was given.

The source is a man between 18 and 29 years old in good health and CMV-seronegative. The chain uses TRBV4-3 and TRBJ1-1; TRBD1 agrees at 8 bases. Specimen: PBMCs. The CDR3 sequence: CASSQDVVTGGLAFF. CDR3 sequence (DNA): TGCGCCAGCAGCCAAGATGTGGTTACAGGGGGGCTGGCTTTCTTT.